This T cell receptor (beta chain) was captured by sequencing in a study of T cell changes during pregnancy in multiple sclerosis. Germline CDR1 is SGHRS and CDR2 is YFSETQ. CDR3 length: 17 amino acids. V lost 4 bases and J lost 2; bases outside the gene matches: 12. Data came from immunoSEQ multiplex PCR; TCRdb stores just in-frame clones and leaves some out. The data hold roughly 80,000 clones, with roughly nine tenths observed a single time. The material sequenced was peripheral blood, taken before pregnancy. The sequence derives from a female donor with multiple sclerosis, enrolled in a pregnancy study. The chain has TRBV5-1 and TRBJ1-3; 7 nucleotides align to TRBD1. The CDR3 protein is CASSRGQDVNPGNTIYF. The DNA for the CDR3 is TGCGCCAGCAGCAGAGGACAGGACGTTAACCCTGGAAACACCATATATTTT. The full variable domain, rest sourced from reference TRBV5-1 and TRBJ1-3, is KAGVTQTPRYLIKTRGQQVTLSCSPISGHRSVSWYQQTPGQGLQFLFEYFSETQRNKGNFPGRFSGRQFSNSRSEMNVSTLELGDSALYLCASSRGQDVNPGNTIYFGEGSWLTVV.